The 10 T cell receptor beta chains given below trace back to one sample, sequenced in a study of vaccination and CD4 T cells after COVID-19. What these receptors recognize is not known. Cultured CD4+ T-cell DNA underwent Oncomine TCR Beta short-read sequencing. TCRdb re-called the PCR reads through MiXCR, storing one row per CDR3 protein. The sample holds roughly 11,000 distinct CDR3 sequences, around 50% seen once. Treatment specified: approximately 10-day PBMC culture with coronavirus spike peptide pools or control peptides (ViraFEST assay). The sequenced material came from CD4+ T cells from blood, cultured in vitro. These receptors originate from a human donor who had recovered from COVID-19.

The count of this clonotype is one. The CDR3 spells CASSYVRAGANVLTF. CDR3 DNA sequence: TGTGCCAGCAGTTACGTCAGGGCTGGGGCCAACGTCCTGACTTTC. The V gene is TRBV6-2 or TRBV6-3, the J gene TRBJ2-6; D may be TRBD1 (5 bases). Germline V gives CDR1 MNHEY, CDR2 SVGEGT. The CDR3 consists of 15 residues. The germline V and J ends were trimmed by 2 bases and 2 bases, with 7 bases remaining between them.

This clonotype has more than one count but fewer than ten. This chain connects TRBV6-4 to TRBJ1-6; weak D call: TRBD1 (5 bases). Trimming shortened V by 7 bases and J by 9 bases, and 19 bases separated the two germline ends. CDR3 length: 15 residues. Germline loops: CDR1 MRHNA, CDR2 SNTAGT. CDR3 in DNA: TGTGCCAGCATTAATTCAGGGTCAGGGACTTCACCCCTCCACTTT. Its translation: CASINSGSGTSPLHF.

The rearrangement uses TRBV5-1 and TRBJ1-1; D is undetermined. Germline CDR1 is SGHRS and CDR2 is YFSETQ. Trimming pared 0 bases from V and 1 base from J, leaving 7 bases between. This CDR3 has 14 amino acids. The chain's CDR3 is CASSLGHPNTEAFF. In nucleotides, the CDR3 is TGCGCCAGCAGCTTGGGGCACCCGAACACTGAAGCTTTCTTT.

The chain joins TRBV28 to TRBJ1-5; TRBD1 matches 10 bases. The CDR3 runs 19 residues. Unmatched junction bases numbered 13, after V lost 4 bases and J lost 1 base. Germline assignment: CDR1 MDHEN and CDR2 SYDVKM. In DNA form, the CDR3 reads TGTGCCAGCAGTTCACATGGAGGACAGGGGGTCGCGAGCAATCAGCCCCAGCATTTT. Amino acids: CASSSHGGQGVASNQPQHF.

J is TRBJ2-5 and V is TRBV5-1, with 10 nucleotides matching TRBD2. Trimming at V came to 3 bases and at J to 5 bases, leaving 10 bases not matched to a gene. The germline V gene has CDR1 SGHRS and CDR2 YFSETQ. CDR3 size: 16 residues. The CDR3, as DNA: TGCGCCAGCAGCTCCGTCCCGGGACTAGCGTATGAGACCCAGTACTTC. Translation: CASSSVPGLAYETQYF. The variable domain in full, with the rest retrieved from reference TRBV5-1 and TRBJ2-5, is KAGVTQTPRYLIKTRGQQVTLSCSPISGHRSVSWYQQTPGQGLQFLFEYFSETQRNKGNFPGRFSGRQFSNSRSEMNVSTLELGDSALYLCASSSVPGLAYETQYFGPGTRLLVL.

In its sample, this clonotype was seen a few times. This chain uses TRBV5-1 with TRBJ1-1, with D uncertain. Germline CDR1 is SGHRS and CDR2 is YFSETQ. The CDR3 contains 14 residues. With 0 bases removed from V and 0 bases from J, the gap between germline ends came to 6 bases. The CDR3 DNA is TGCGCCAGCAGCTTGGAAGGGCTGAACACTGAAGCTTTCTTT. The encoded protein is CASSLEGLNTEAFF.

This clonotype was counted a few times. The gene calls are TRBV7-2 and TRBJ2-2; 9 nucleotides align to TRBD1. Unmatched junction bases numbered 5, after V lost 5 bases and J lost 7 bases. Germline V gene sequence: CDR1 SGHTA, CDR2 FQGNSA. The CDR3 consists of 14 residues. CDR3 nucleotide sequence: TGTGCCAGCAGCCCTGGACAGGGGAACGGGGAGCTGTTTTTT. Translation gives CASSPGQGNGELFF.

The CDR3 reads CASRGGLDTGELFF. CDR3 nucleotides: TGTGCCAGCAGGGGCGGACTTGACACCGGGGAGCTGTTTTTT. The chain carries TRBV6-1 and TRBJ2-2, with D maybe TRBD2 (5 bases). This CDR3 is built from 14 residues. V was trimmed by 6 bases and J by 3 bases, leaving 11 bases between them. Germline CDR1 MNHNS, CDR2 SASEGT.

The chain links TRBV5-1 to TRBJ2-6; no reliable D call. Trimming cost V 0 bases and J 0 bases, with 4 bases left between them. CDR1 and CDR2 (germline): SGHRS, YFSETQ. The CDR3 is 15 residues long. This CDR3 reads CASSLDASGANVLTF. CDR3 bases: TGCGCCAGCAGCTTGGACGCCTCTGGGGCCAACGTCCTGACTTTC. Variable domain in full (rest from reference TRBV5-1 and TRBJ2-6): KAGVTQTPRYLIKTRGQQVTLSCSPISGHRSVSWYQQTPGQGLQFLFEYFSETQRNKGNFPGRFSGRQFSNSRSEMNVSTLELGDSALYLCASSLDASGANVLTFGAGSRLTVL.

The chain links TRBV10-3 to TRBJ2-3; possibly TRBD1 for D (6 bases). Germline V lookup: CDR1 ENHRY, CDR2 SYGVKD. The CDR3 consists of 14 residues. Trimming left V 9 bases short and J 2 bases short, with 15 bases between. CDR3 DNA: TGTGCCATACGCAAGGGACAAGACACAGATACGCAGTATTTT. It specifies CAIRKGQDTDTQYF.